This TCR beta chain was found in a study of T cells after yellow fever vaccination. TCRdb reprocessed the 5' RACE reads via MiXCR and lists one record per CDR3 protein. Among under 55,000 distinct CDR3 sequences, approximately 6.6% were seen once, and the ten largest hold 24%. This clonotype was observed a handful of times. Study-level results: Weaker, the secondary response had a peak occurring faster, on day 5 versus 15. High-abundance clonotypes from the bulk population could contaminate FACS-sorted repertoires.

This CDR3 is 17 amino acids long. Trimming took 6 bases from V and 3 from J; bases not matched to a gene: 13. The origin of this receptor is a young man who received the YFV17D yellow fever vaccine. The sample was CD8+ T cells not binding an NS4B(214-222) dextramer, sorted from PBMCs, taken more than 35 days after the first yellow fever vaccination. This chain links TRBV12-3 or TRBV12-4 with TRBJ2-3, with 9 bases fitting TRBD1. CDR3 sequence: CASSPTTTGTGTDTQYF. In DNA, the CDR3 is TGTGCCAGCAGCCCAACCACAACCGGGACAGGGACAGATACGCAGTATTTT.